This T cell receptor (beta chain) derives from a study of blood T cell repertoires in COVID-19. About the research overall: There were acute and convalescent COVID-19 samples, and they came from the United States, Italy and Spain. In each case, the material was cDNA or gDNA derived from T cells, B-cell-depleted T cells, or PBMCs.

Original handling: Nucleated cell number was recorded as an estimate derived from reference gene primer amplification. Some clones are missing from TCRdb's copy, which holds only in-frame ones; the method was immunoSEQ multiplex PCR. Clone size and V and J calls were adopted from that table, with D and trimming inferred from the DNA. Among more than 85,000 clones listed, over 65% were seen once. Trimming pared 5 bases from V and 4 bases from J, leaving 3 bases between. Germline loops: CDR1 DFQATT, CDR2 SNEGSKA (reference sequence). The CDR3 runs 10 residues. Sample: peripheral blood. The clonotype originates from a woman aged 55-70 years with acute or convalescent COVID-19. The chain carries TRBV20-1 and TRBJ1-5; D remains unclear. CDR3 coding DNA: TGCAGTGCTCAGAATCAGCCCCAGCATTTT. It translates to CSAQNQPQHF.